The 24 T cell receptor beta chains in this list originate from one sample, sequenced in a study of response to subunit inactivated influenza vaccine (dated 2018 in TCRdb). The library came from RT-PCR. Sequencing was carried out with an Illumina HiSeq 2500. TCRdb took the public reads, trimmed them with fastp at Q25, ran MiXCR for clone calling and kept in-frame beta chains. Identical CDR3 proteins give one entry, which carries the most common genes and DNA. This sample gives around 530,000 distinct CDR3 sequences in total; 12% of them show up just once. Jointly, the top ten make up about 10% of the sample. The sequences come from PBMCs from blood, collected on the day of vaccination. The receptors originated from a man aged 50 or older who received an inactivated influenza vaccine. Donor details come from another sample of the same person, matched by shared clones.

This clonotype was recorded many times. This chain connects TRBV28 to TRBJ2-1, with D hard to call. The germline V gene has CDR1 MDHEN and CDR2 SYDVKM. The CDR3 covers 14 residues. V lost 7 bases to trimming and J lost 0 bases, with 10 bases between them. CDR3 sequence reads: CASKSGSSYNEQFF. The CDR3 DNA reads TGTGCCAGCAAATCCGGTAGCTCCTACAATGAGCAGTTCTTC. Based on the CDR3 plus reference TRBV28 and TRBJ2-1, the full variable domain is DVKVTQSSRYLVKRTGEKVFLECVQDMDHENMFWYRQDPGLGLRLIYFSYDVKMKEKGDIPEGYSVSREKKERFSLILESASTNQTSMYLCASKSGSSYNEQFFGPGTRLTVL.

Many counts were recorded for this clonotype. CDR3 protein: CASSLAGHTYEQYF. DNA for the CDR3: TGTGCCAGCAGCCTGGCGGGACATACCTACGAGCAGTACTTC. This chain links TRBV7-9 with TRBJ2-7; D assignment may be TRBD1 or TRBD2 (6 bases each). The germline V gene encodes CDR1 SEHNR and CDR2 FQNEAQ (reference sequence). V gave up 5 bases and J gave up 2 bases, with 13 bases separating them. The CDR3 consists of 14 residues.

In this sample, this clonotype turned up many times. The chain couples TRBV6-2 or TRBV6-3 to TRBJ2-1, with a tentative D call TRBD2 (6 bases). This CDR3 has 12 amino acids. Trimming pared 11 bases from V and 9 bases from J, leaving 17 bases between. From germline, CDR1 is MNHEY and CDR2 SVGEGT. The CDR3 coding sequence is TGTGCCTCGGGGGAGATTGATAGTGAGCAGTTCTTC. Amino acid sequence: CASGEIDSEQFF.

For this clonotype: Sequence at one end of the junction differs from germline and may be a read error. The J gene is TRBJ2-3, the V gene TRBV2; D possibly corresponds to TRBD1 (5 bases). CDR1 SNHLY and CDR2 FYNNEI come from the germline V gene. The CDR3 sequence is 12 residues long. The CDR3 DNA reads TGTGCCACCAGTTTGGGGCCAGATACGCAGTATTTT. Amino acids: CATSLGPDTQYF.

V usage is TRBV7-6 and J usage is TRBJ2-7; D perhaps matches TRBD2 (5 bases). The CDR3 is 16 residues long. V was shortened by 5 bases and J by 1 base, with 18 bases between the two germline ends. CDR1 is SGHVS, CDR2 FNYEAQ, per germline. The CDR3 reads CASSPEAARISYEQYF. The CDR3 nucleotides read TGTGCCAGCAGCCCAGAAGCGGCTAGAATATCCTACGAGCAGTACTTC. Using reference TRBV7-6 and TRBJ2-7 for the parts outside the CDR3, the full variable domain is GAGVSQSPRYKVTKRGQDVALRCDPISGHVSLYWYRQALGQGPEFLTYFNYEAQQDKSGLPNDRFSAERPEGSISTLTIQRTEQRDSAMYRCASSPEAARISYEQYFGPGTRLTVT.

Worth noting for this clonotype: The junction shows a germline mismatch at one end, possibly a read error. V gene TRBV11-2 combines with J gene TRBJ2-1, with 9 nucleotides matching TRBD2. The CDR3 has 17 amino acids. The germline V gene has CDR1 SGHAT and CDR2 FQNNGV. The CDR3: CASSLEGAREGYNEQFF. The DNA of the CDR3 is TGTGCCAGCAGCCTAGAAGGAGCGCGGGAGGGGTACAATGAGCAGTTCTTC.

The chain recombines TRBV4-2 with TRBJ2-1; D possibly corresponds to TRBD1 (6 bases). Germline loops: CDR1 LGHNA, CDR2 YNFKEQ. V was shortened by 0 bases and J by 4 bases, with 13 bases between the two germline ends. There are 16 residues in the CDR3. The CDR3 DNA sequence: TGTGCCAGCAGCCAAGAAGGGACACGGCGGTACAATGAGCAGTTCTTC. Encoded protein: CASSQEGTRRYNEQFF.

This clonotype was recorded a few times. The chain employs TRBV18 and TRBJ2-5; 8 bases match TRBD2. V dropped 1 base and J dropped 2; count of bases not matched to a gene: 6. This CDR3 spans 16 amino acids. The germline gives CDR1 KGHSH, CDR2 LQKENI. The CDR3 loop is CASSPRTRLAQETQYF. The DNA for the CDR3 is TGTGCCAGCTCACCACGGACCCGACTAGCGCAAGAGACCCAGTACTTC.

This clonotype was detected ten times or more. The V gene is TRBV12-3 or TRBV12-4, the J gene TRBJ2-1; TRBD2 aligns across 9 bases. V gave up 7 bases and J gave up 6 bases; unmatched junction bases: 10. This CDR3 comprises 15 residues. CDR3 nucleotide sequence: TGTGCCAGCACCCGAGCTAGCGGGATTATCAATGAGCAGTTCTTC. Translation: CASTRASGIINEQFF.

The table lists this clonotype with many counts. The V and J genes are TRBV30 and TRBJ2-7; the D gene is possibly TRBD2 (5 bases). Trimming took off 4 bases at V and 5 bases at J, with 15 bases between the two ends. The CDR3 covers 13 residues. Germline V lookup: CDR1 GTSNPN, CDR2 SVGIG (reference sequence). The CDR3 sequence: CAWNEQTGNEQYF. The CDR3 DNA sequence: TGTGCCTGGAACGAACAGACGGGGAACGAGCAGTACTTC.

The rearrangement uses TRBV4-2 and TRBJ2-5; D uncertain. The CDR3 sequence is 15 residues long. Germline values: CDR1 LGHNA, CDR2 YNFKEQ. Trimming shortened V by 0 bases and J by 3 bases, and 11 bases separated the two germline ends. CDR3 coding DNA: TGTGCCAGCAGCCAAGAGGCACAGCAAGAAGAGACCCAGTACTTC. Amino acid sequence: CASSQEAQQEETQYF.

This rearrangement joins TRBV6-5 to TRBJ1-1, with D possibly being TRBD1 (5 bases). Between the trimmed V and J ends, which lost 2 bases and 0 bases, there was a span of 16 bases. Germline assignment: CDR1 MNHEY and CDR2 SVGAGI. CDR3 length: 17 amino acids. CDR3 sequence: CASSYGAGGDMNTEAFF. In DNA form, the CDR3 reads TGTGCCAGCAGTTACGGGGCTGGGGGAGATATGAACACTGAAGCTTTCTTT.

This clonotype was seen only a few times. The J gene is TRBJ2-1, the V gene TRBV11-2; D is unresolved. The length of the CDR3 is 13 residues. Trimming removed 0 bases from V and 8 bases from J, with 8 bases in between. Germline V CDR1 and CDR2: SGHAT, FQNNGV. CDR3 region: CASSLERVDEQFF. The DNA of the CDR3 is TGTGCCAGCAGCTTAGAAAGGGTTGATGAGCAGTTCTTC.

The chain carries TRBV7-8 and TRBJ2-5, with a possible D match to TRBD2 (5 bases). CDR3 length: 13 amino acids. The ends were cut back, 1 base at V and 5 bases at J, with 8 bases in the middle. Germline V gene sequence: CDR1 SGHVS, CDR2 FQNEAQ. The CDR3, as DNA: TGTGCCAGCAGCTTAGAGAAGCGGGAGACCCAGTACTTC. Translated: CASSLEKRETQYF.

In nucleotides, the CDR3 is TGCGCCAGCAGCTTGGGTGAGGCTCTTTCTGAGCAGTACTTC. Translation gives CASSLGEALSEQYF. The chain combines TRBV5-1 with TRBJ2-7; D unclear. Trimming removed 0 bases from V and 7 bases from J, with 14 bases in between. The CDR3 extends over 14 amino acids. The germline V gene encodes CDR1 SGHRS and CDR2 YFSETQ. The full variable domain, its missing parts supplied by reference TRBV5-1 and TRBJ2-7, is KAGVTQTPRYLIKTRGQQVTLSCSPISGHRSVSWYQQTPGQGLQFLFEYFSETQRNKGNFPGRFSGRQFSNSRSEMNVSTLELGDSALYLCASSLGEALSEQYFGPGTRLTVT.

The rearrangement uses TRBV15 and TRBJ2-1; D is unresolved. CDR1 and CDR2 from the germline V gene are LNHNV and YYDKDF (reference sequence). This CDR3 region has 13 residues. The V gene lost 1 base and the J gene lost 7 bases, with 8 bases spanning the gap. The CDR3 loop is CATSRVRKNEQFF. The CDR3 nucleotides are TGTGCCACCAGCAGAGTAAGGAAAAATGAGCAGTTCTTC.

This clonotype was counted between two and nine times. The rearrangement joins TRBV20-1 to TRBJ1-1, with D uncertain. V gave up 3 bases and J gave up 7 bases, with 12 bases separating them. CDR3 length equals 12 residues. Germline V gene data show CDR1 as DFQATT and CDR2 as SNEGSKA (reference sequence). Here the CDR3 reads CSASVQLLEAFF. The CDR3 coding sequence is TGCAGTGCTAGCGTGCAGCTACTTGAAGCTTTCTTT.

The J gene is TRBJ2-2, the V gene TRBV5-5; 7 nucleotides align to TRBD1. Looked up from germline, CDR1 is SGHKS and CDR2 is YYEKEE (reference sequence). This CDR3 is 16 amino acids long. The ends lost 3 bases at V and 5 bases at J; junction bases unmatched: 10. The DNA for the CDR3 is TGTGCCAGCAGCTCGGACACAGGGGCTCGAACCGGGGAGCTGTTTTTT. It specifies CASSSDTGARTGELFF.

This chain connects TRBV6-2 or TRBV6-3 to TRBJ2-5, with D possibly being TRBD2 (6 bases). This CDR3 has 14 amino acids. V lost 5 bases to trimming and J lost 2 bases, with 12 bases between them. Germline V CDR1 and CDR2: MNHEY, SVGEGT. CDR3 protein: CASSRGLPQETQYF. CDR3 bases: TGTGCCAGCAGTCGAGGACTACCTCAAGAGACCCAGTACTTC.

This clonotype was seen ten or more times. The chain links TRBV12-3 or TRBV12-4 to TRBJ2-1; 7 bases map to TRBD1. The CDR3 runs to 15 residues. V dropped 6 bases and J dropped 1; count of bases not matched to a gene: 6. CDR3 in DNA: TGTGCCAGCAGCCAGGGGGTCCTTTCCTACAATGAGCAGTTCTTC. It yields the protein CASSQGVLSYNEQFF.

The rearrangement joins TRBV20-1 to TRBJ2-3; 7 bases map to TRBD1. There are 13 residues in the CDR3. Losses at the gene ends were 8 bases for V and 2 bases for J; bases not matched to a gene: 7. Germline V gene lookup returns CDR1 DFQATT and CDR2 SNEGSKA (reference sequence). CDR3 sequence (DNA): TGCAGTCCGGAGACAGGGCCCACAGATACGCAGTATTTT. This encodes CSPETGPTDTQYF.

This clonotype appeared many times. The chain combines TRBV29-1 with TRBJ2-1; a weak D match, TRBD2 (5 bases). Germline V gives CDR1 SQVTM, CDR2 ANQGSEA. The CDR3 is made up of 12 amino acids. Trimming cost V 7 bases and J 0 bases, with 7 bases left between them. Written as DNA, the CDR3 is TGCAGCGGAGGGAGCTCCTACAATGAGCAGTTCTTC. This gives the protein CSGGSSYNEQFF.

The chain links TRBV4-3 to TRBJ2-3; 9 positions agree with TRBD2. CDR1 and CDR2 from the germline V gene are LGHNA and YSLEER. Trimming took 3 bases from V and 2 from J; bases not matched to a gene: 6. The CDR3 runs 16 residues. CDR3 residues: CASSHGLATTTDTQYF. The CDR3 region has the DNA TGCGCCAGCAGCCACGGACTAGCGACGACCACAGATACGCAGTATTTT.

This clonotype was observed a few times. The chain carries TRBV5-1 and TRBJ2-1; 7 bases line up with TRBD1. Germline V gene data show CDR1 as SGHRS and CDR2 as YFSETQ. CDR3 length equals 15 residues. Trimming cost V 3 bases and J 0 bases; bases outside gene matches: 3. The CDR3 sequence is CASSWDSSSYNEQFF. The CDR3 bases are TGCGCCAGCAGCTGGGACAGCAGCTCCTACAATGAGCAGTTCTTC. The whole variable domain, remainder taken from reference TRBV5-1 and TRBJ2-1, is KAGVTQTPRYLIKTRGQQVTLSCSPISGHRSVSWYQQTPGQGLQFLFEYFSETQRNKGNFPGRFSGRQFSNSRSEMNVSTLELGDSALYLCASSWDSSSYNEQFFGPGTRLTVL.